This TCR beta chain emerged from a study of T cell repertoires in cytomegalovirus infection (dated by TCRdb to the late 2010s). With regard to the full study: The peptide stimulations were aimed at well-studied HLA-B-restricted epitopes as well as recently identified HLA-C-restricted CMV epitopes, whose presentation resists viral immunomodulation. Donor HLA type was relevant to the analysis, because carriage of CMV infection together with the matching HLA type was indicated by public TCR beta signatures.

The paper as a whole reports these results and caveats: In both this cohort and an independent roughly 400-donor cohort, the cumulative frequency of public TCR beta family members distinguished carriers of CMV infection plus the relevant HLA type. In the ex vivo response, HLA-C-restricted CMV-specific TCR beta clonotypes were dominant, and in two of eight donors the single most frequent clonotype came from this HLA-C-restricted group.

The run used an Illumina HiSeq 1500. TCRdb reran the public reads through fastp at Q25 and MiXCR, keeping productive beta chains. Each CDR3 protein gets just one entry, which takes the most common genes and DNA from the rows behind it. This sample holds a few hundred thousand distinct CDR3 sequences; about 40% were observed only once. Jointly, the top ten make up 48% of the sample. The treatment or condition tag for this specimen amounts to: in vitro stimulation with specific CMV peptide epitopes to enrich CMV-specific T cells. Reading the germline V gene (reference sequence) gives CDR1 MNHEY and CDR2 SMNVEV. V gives up 3 bases and J gives up 4 bases, and the segment between their germline ends measures 9 bases. Inclusive of the bounding cysteine and phenylalanine, the CDR3 is 14 residues long. The entry retains the CDR3 DNA only, 42 bases that are in frame from base 1. A few counts support this clonotype. Its recognized antigen is unknown. Base qualities are not provided; no much larger clone lies one nucleotide away.

The rearrangement combines TRBV27 with TRBJ2-2, with the D gene too uncertain to name. The TCR sequence derives from a human donor in good health (CMV status not recorded). Some clones in this sample may be carry-over from other donors' samples. Sequenced material: cultured PBMCs, taken from culture after CMV antigen stimulation. The CDR3 corresponds to CASSFRLRTGELFF. The DNA sequence follows: TGTGCCAGCAGTTTTAGGCTTCGCACCGGGGAGCTGTTTTTT.